Listed here are 14 T cell receptor beta chains from one sample, sequenced in a study of blood T cell repertoires in COVID-19. Using immunoSEQ multiplex PCR, the repertoire was profiled, and TCRdb retains in-frame clones only, with some absent. The sample consists of about 39,000 clones, 87% of them appearing once. Sequences were obtained from peripheral blood. These receptors all come from a man in his fifties or sixties with active or convalescent COVID-19.

The rearrangement joins TRBV25-1 to TRBJ1-3; D gene uncertain. CDR3 size: 15 residues. Deletions cut 2 bases from V and 0 bases from J, with 8 bases between. Germline V CDR1 and CDR2: MGHDK, SYGVNS. The CDR3 protein is CASSEVMSSGNTIYF. CDR3 nucleotides: TGTGCCAGCAGTGAAGTGATGAGCTCTGGAAACACCATATATTTT.

The genes are TRBV6-5 and TRBJ1-1; D possibly corresponds to TRBD1 (6 bases). The CDR3 covers 15 residues. V was pared by 2 bases and J by 4 bases, with 14 bases between. The germline V gene encodes CDR1 MNHEY and CDR2 SVGAGI. The CDR3 nucleotides read TGTGCCAGCAGTTACGGCGGACAGATGGGCACTGAAGCTTTCTTT. It encodes CASSYGGQMGTEAFF.

V and J are TRBV7-3 and TRBJ1-1; D unclear. This CDR3 has 13 residues. Trimming pared 0 bases from V and 1 base from J, leaving 3 bases between. Germline CDR1 reads SGHTA; CDR2 reads FQGTGA. The CDR3 coding sequence is TGTGCCAGCAGCTTAACGGCGAACACTGAAGCTTTCTTT. Encoded protein: CASSLTANTEAFF.

V usage is TRBV27 and J usage is TRBJ2-2, with unresolved D. Per germline, CDR1 MNHEY and CDR2 SMNVEV (reference sequence). V shed 4 bases and J shed 7 bases, with 7 bases lying between them. The CDR3 length is 12 residues. Here the CDR3 DNA reads TGTGCCAGCAGTTATCTAGACGGGGAGCTGTTTTTT. Residues: CASSYLDGELFF.

The chain employs TRBV28 and TRBJ1-5; D is possibly TRBD1 (6 bases). The V gene's germline CDR1 is MDHEN and CDR2 SYDVKM. CDR3 length: 14 residues. V was clipped by 1 base and J by 6 bases, with 10 bases between them. CDR3 protein: CASSLYRVAQPQHF. The CDR3 nucleotides are TGTGCCAGCAGTTTATACAGGGTTGCTCAGCCCCAGCATTTT.

V is TRBV4-1 and J is TRBJ1-1; 8 nucleotides align to TRBD1. Looked up from germline, CDR1 is MGHRA and CDR2 is YSYEKL. The CDR3 consists of 17 residues. Trimming removed 1 base from V and 0 bases from J; junction bases left unmatched: 7. Written as DNA, the CDR3 is TGCGCCAGCAGCCAAGTAGGACAGGGAGACATGAACACTGAAGCTTTCTTT. Amino acids: CASSQVGQGDMNTEAFF.

This chain links TRBV28 with TRBJ1-1, with no clear D. The V end was cut by 4 bases, the J end by 8 bases, with 14 bases between. The germline V gene encodes CDR1 MDHEN and CDR2 SYDVKM. The CDR3 spans 13 residues. CDR3 sequence reads: CASSSPTEGEAFF. CDR3 DNA sequence: TGTGCCAGCAGTTCCCCTACAGAGGGCGAAGCTTTCTTT.

The chain recombines TRBV3-1 (or the pseudogene TRBV3-2) with TRBJ1-5, with D unresolved. V was trimmed by 1 base and J by 7 bases, leaving 8 bases between them. CDR3 length: 13 residues. Germline CDR1 and CDR2: LGHDT and YNNKEL (reference sequence). The CDR3 reads CASSQGSQQPQHF. The CDR3 DNA is TGTGCCAGCAGCCAAGGCTCACAGCAGCCCCAGCATTTT.

J is TRBJ1-5 and V is TRBV7-8; possible D gene TRBD1, 6 bases. V shed 1 base and J shed 4 bases, with 11 bases lying between them. Germline V gene data show CDR1 as SGHVS and CDR2 as FQNEAQ. This CDR3 region has 15 residues. The CDR3 nucleotides read TGTGCCAGCAGCTTAGTACAGGGCCCTAATCAGCCCCAGCATTTT. Protein sequence: CASSLVQGPNQPQHF.

The rearrangement uses TRBV3-1 (or the pseudogene TRBV3-2) and TRBJ2-6, with D possibly matching TRBD2 (6 bases). The germline V gene encodes CDR1 LGHDT and CDR2 YNNKEL (reference sequence). Trimming took off 4 bases at V and 2 bases at J, with 9 bases between the two ends. The CDR3 totals 15 residues. In DNA form, the CDR3 reads TGTGCCAGCAGCCGGAGGGGAGCTGGGGCCAACGTCCTGACTTTC. It is translated as CASSRRGAGANVLTF.

The chain is built from TRBV30 and TRBJ2-5; D not resolved. Trimming shortened V by 3 bases and J by 2 bases, and 10 bases separated the two germline ends. CDR1 GTSNPN and CDR2 SVGIG come from the germline V gene (reference sequence). CDR3 size: 13 residues. The CDR3 protein is CAWSRSTQETQYF. The CDR3 DNA follows: TGTGCCTGGAGCCGGAGTACACAAGAGACCCAGTACTTC.

This chain links TRBV3-1 (or the pseudogene TRBV3-2) with TRBJ1-2, with D possibly being TRBD1 (6 bases). Germline V gene sequence: CDR1 LGHDT, CDR2 YNNKEL (reference sequence). The V end was cut by 4 bases, the J end by 0 bases, with 15 bases between. The CDR3 is 16 residues long. The CDR3 DNA is TGTGCCAGCAGCCGCAAGACAGGAGTCACTAACTATGGCTACACCTTC. The encoded protein is CASSRKTGVTNYGYTF.

The CDR3 sequence is CASSSSTSSYNEQFF. The CDR3 nucleotides are TGTGCCAGCAGTTCAAGCACTAGCTCCTACAATGAGCAGTTCTTC. The gene calls are TRBV7-2 and TRBJ2-1; tentative D call: TRBD2 (5 bases). V lost 6 bases and J 0 bases, leaving 12 bases between the germline ends. This CDR3 is 15 amino acids long. Germline V gene lookup returns CDR1 SGHTA and CDR2 FQGNSA. The entire variable domain, with the rest obtained from reference TRBV7-2 and TRBJ2-1, is as follows: GAGVSQSPSNKVTEKGKDVELRCDPISGHTALYWYRQSLGQGLEFLIYFQGNSAPDKSGLPSDRFSAERTGGSVSTLTIQRTQQEDSAVYLCASSSSTSSYNEQFFGPGTRLTVL.

V is TRBV6-5 and J is TRBJ1-3; the D gene is possibly TRBD1 (5 bases). Per the germline V gene, CDR1 is MNHEY and CDR2 is SVGAGI. The length of the CDR3 is 14 residues. With 11 bases removed from V and 0 bases from J, the gap between germline ends came to 14 bases. CDR3 in DNA: TGTGCCGCGGGGTCGGGGGGCTCTGGAAACACCATATATTTT. It translates to CAAGSGGSGNTIYF.